These T cell receptor beta chains were read from a single sample in a study of cytomegalovirus exposure and HLA in healthy donors. Sequencing used immunoSEQ multiplex PCR; TCRdb keeps in-frame clones, though not all of them. The table has 120,000 or so clones, about two thirds seen once. The sequenced sample consisted of PBMCs. These receptors were collected from a young man in good health and CMV-seronegative. Both conserved end residues are part of each CDR3. D genes are given only for firm matches. Size tells how often a clone was seen (once, few, many) or the class of an expanded clone, and some rows leave it out.

abundance	v_gene	j_gene	d_gene	CDR3nt	CDR3aa
NA	TRBV10-1	TRBJ1-2	NA	TGCGCCAGCAGTGAGCGGGGTAATGGCTATGGCTACACCTTC	CASSERGNGYGYTF
NA	TRBV14	TRBJ1-6	NA	TGTGCCAGCAGCGACAGAGGAACCATATATAATTCACCCCTCCACTTT	CASSDRGTIYNSPLHF
NA	TRBV5-1	TRBJ2-5	TRBD2	TGCGCCAGCAGTGGGGGGGGACAAGAGACCCAGTACTTC	CASSGGGQETQYF
NA	TRBV9	TRBJ1-4	NA	TGTGCCAGCAGCGTTTACGGGGATCAGGGGGAAAAACTGTTTTTT	CASSVYGDQGEKLFF
NA	TRBV4-1	TRBJ1-5	TRBD1	TGCGCCAGCAGCCAAGATGATCGGACAGGGGCTCAGCCCCAGCATTTT	CASSQDDRTGAQPQHF
once	TRBV5-1	TRBJ2-5	NA	TGCGCCAGCAGCTATAGGAGGGGAAGACCTCAAGAGACCCAGTACTTC	CASSYRRGRPQETQYF
NA	TRBV29-1	TRBJ1-1	TRBD1	TGCAGCGTAGAGGGACAGGGTGGCACTGAAGCTTTCTTT	CSVEGQGGTEAFF
once	TRBV5-6	TRBJ1-4	TRBD1	TGTGCCAGCAGCTCGAGGACAGGGGGCGCAGGGGAAAAACTGTTTTTT	CASSSRTGGAGEKLFF
NA	TRBV5-4	TRBJ2-3	TRBD2	TGTGCCAGCAGCCCCCCTGGTCTAGCGGGGGGGCGAGATACGCAGTATTTT	CASSPPGLAGGRDTQYF
NA	TRBV7-3	TRBJ2-1	TRBD2	TGTGCCAGCAGCTTAGTCGCTAGCGGGGGGGCCAATGAGCAGTTCTTC	CASSLVASGGANEQFF
NA	TRBV4-3	TRBJ2-3	TRBD2	TGCGCCAGCAGCCAAGGGTCTAGCGGGTACACAGATACGCAGTATTTT	CASSQGSSGYTDTQYF
NA	TRBV16	TRBJ1-2	NA	TGTGCCAGCAGCACATCGGGAGGGAGGGAGCACTATGGCTACACCTTC	CASSTSGGREHYGYTF
NA	TRBV10-3	TRBJ1-5	TRBD1	TGTGCCATCAGCCCCGGGACAGGCTTAAGGATCAATCAGCCCCAGCATTTT	CAISPGTGLRINQPQHF
few	TRBV19	TRBJ2-2	NA	TGTGCCAGTAGTAAAGTTCTGACTATGCCCGGGGAGCTGTTTTTT	CASSKVLTMPGELFF
NA	TRBV4-3	TRBJ1-2	NA	TGCGCCAGCAGCCAAGATTTGGGTCCCAGGGCTGTTTCGGGCTACACCTTC	CASSQDLGPRAVSGYTF
NA	TRBV5-1	TRBJ2-2	NA	TGCGCCAGCAGCTTGGCAGGGGCGAGGAACACCGGGGAGCTGTTTTTT	CASSLAGARNTGELFF
NA	TRBV7-2	TRBJ2-1	TRBD2	TGTGCCAGCAGCCCCCTAGCGGGGGGCTACAATGAGCAGTTCTTC	CASSPLAGGYNEQFF
NA	TRBV18	TRBJ1-1	NA	TGTGCCAGCTCACCGAAAGAGGGGGGGAGCACTGAAGTTTTCTTT	CASSPKEGGSTEVFF
few	TRBV6-5	TRBJ1-1	TRBD1	TGTGCCAGCAGCTCCAACAGGGGCACTGAAGCTTTCTTT	CASSSNRGTEAFF
NA	TRBV7-2	TRBJ1-2	TRBD1	TGTGCCAGCAGCTTTGACACAGGGGGCTATGGCTACACCTTC	CASSFDTGGYGYTF
NA	TRBV29-1	TRBJ2-3	TRBD2	TGCAGCGGGGAGACTAGCGGGGGGGCTGGTAGCACAGATACGCAGTATTTT	CSGETSGGAGSTDTQYF
NA	TRBV6-1	TRBJ1-5	NA	TGTGCCAGCAGTGTCCACAGCCCCAATCAGCCCCAGCATTTT	CASSVHSPNQPQHF
few	TRBV5-1	TRBJ1-1	TRBD1	TGCGCCAGCCGTCGACAGGGAGACACTGAAGCTTTCTTT	CASRRQGDTEAFF
NA	TRBV5-6	TRBJ1-5	NA	TGTGCCAGCAGCTCAATGATCCGGACAGATAATAGCAATCAGCCCCAGCATTTT	CASSSMIRTDNSNQPQHF
once	TRBV27	TRBJ2-3	NA	TGTGCCAGCAGTCCAAAGCCCCCCACAGATACGCAGTATTTT	CASSPKPPTDTQYF
NA	TRBV19	TRBJ2-2	TRBD2	TGTGCCAGTAGTATACTAGCGGGGAGCACCGGGGAGCTGTTTTTT	CASSILAGSTGELFF
few	TRBV5-1	TRBJ2-1	TRBD2	TGCGCCAGCAGCTTTGGACTAGCGGGGGTTTTAGAGCAGTTCTTC	CASSFGLAGVLEQFF
NA	TRBV7-3	TRBJ2-1	TRBD2	TGTGCCAGCAGCCCCTTGGCGGGGGGTTTCAATGAGCAGTTCTTC	CASSPLAGGFNEQFF
NA	TRBV20-1	TRBJ1-5	NA	TGCAGTGCTACAACAGGGACGCCCCAGCATTTT	CSATTGTPQHF
NA	TRBV11-2	TRBJ1-1	NA	TGTGCCAGCACCAACAGACCCTACGAAGCTTTCTTT	CASTNRPYEAFF
few	TRBV5-1	TRBJ1-3	NA	TGCGCCAGCAGCTTCAGCGGGGGACCCAGCTCTGGAAACACCATATATTTT	CASSFSGGPSSGNTIYF
NA	TRBV7-8	TRBJ2-7	TRBD1	TGTGCCAGCAGCTTTTACCGGGACAGAGGCGAGCAGTACTTC	CASSFYRDRGEQYF
NA	TRBV11-2	TRBJ2-1	NA	TGTGCCAGCAGCTTCGCCGGGTCCTACAATGAGCAGTTCTTC	CASSFAGSYNEQFF
NA	TRBV7-3	TRBJ2-7	TRBD2	TGTGCCAGCAGCTTAAGATCGCCTAGCGGAAGCTCCTACGAGCAGTACTTC	CASSLRSPSGSSYEQYF
few	TRBV5-1	TRBJ1-1	NA	TGCGCCAGCAGCTTGAAAATCGGGGGGACTGAAGCTTTCTTT	CASSLKIGGTEAFF
NA	TRBV29-1	TRBJ2-7	TRBD2	TGCAGCGTTGAAGCCCCCTCGAGCGGGGGGCCCTACGAGCAGTACTTC	CSVEAPSSGGPYEQYF
few	TRBV9	TRBJ1-5	TRBD1	TGTGCCAGCAGCCCTTGGACAGGGAGCCAGCCCCAGCATTTT	CASSPWTGSQPQHF
NA	TRBV30	TRBJ1-6	NA	TGTGCCTGGATGCCCATAGTAAGCTCCTATAATTCACCCCTCCACTTT	CAWMPIVSSYNSPLHF
once	TRBV28	TRBJ1-5	NA	TGTGCCAGCAGTCCCCCGACAGACCCCCAGCATTTT	CASSPPTDPQHF
NA	TRBV9	TRBJ2-1	NA	TGTGCCAGCAGCCCCCAGAGGGGGGGGTTCTCAGATGAGCAGTTCTTC	CASSPQRGGFSDEQFF
NA	TRBV29-1	TRBJ2-7	NA	TGCAGCGTTAACCAGGGGGGCTACGAGCAGTACTTC	CSVNQGGYEQYF
once	TRBV5-4	TRBJ1-4	TRBD1	TGTGCCAGCAGCTTAAAACCGGGACAGGGGGACGAAAAACTGTTTTTT	CASSLKPGQGDEKLFF
NA	TRBV4-1	TRBJ2-7	TRBD2	TGCGCCAGCAGCCAAGATCGCGGGGGGGCCTCCTACGAGCAGTACTTC	CASSQDRGGASYEQYF
NA	TRBV28	TRBJ2-3	TRBD2	TGTGCCAGCCAAGCGGGGACGGGGAGCTATGGCAGCACAGATACGCAGTATTTT	CASQAGTGSYGSTDTQYF